This passage covers 5 T cell receptor beta chains from one sample sequenced in a study of naive and memory T cell subsets (dated by TCRdb to the late 2010s). The library relied on 5' RACE. The instrument given in TCRdb is Illumina MiSeq. The ligated cDNA was amplified in four rounds of PCR with nested alpha and beta constant region primers together with the SP2 primer. TCRdb cleaned the public reads at Q25 with fastp, built clones with MiXCR and kept in-frame beta chains. Rows are combined by CDR3 protein, so each entry shows the most common genes and DNA. The table for this sample lists tens of thousands of distinct CDR3 sequences; about 7% of them were counted only once. 9.7% of the sample comes from the top ten. The study described a robust, sensitive protocol for amplifying, sequencing and analyzing TCRs, using 3' ligation of a UMI-containing oligonucleotide to TCR cDNA. The origin of the receptors is a male donor in good health.

This clonotype has at least ten counts. Its ends do not fully match the called genes, so a read error is possible. The rearrangement links TRBV6-4 to TRBJ1-5; D gene uncertain. There are 13 residues in the CDR3. Looked up from germline, CDR1 is MRHNA and CDR2 is SNTAGT. The chain's CDR3 is CASSIVQGQPQHF. Here the CDR3 DNA reads TGCGCCAGCAGTATCGTTCAAGGCCAGCCCCAGCATTTT.

This clonotype has only one observation. Given a much more abundant clone one base away, this may be a read error. This sequence joins TRBV3-1 and TRBJ2-7, with a weak D call TRBD1 (5 bases). Germline V gene data show CDR1 as LGHDT and CDR2 as YNNKEL (reference sequence). CDR3 length equals 16 residues. The CDR3 here is CARSQDLAGSPYEQYF. In DNA form, the CDR3 reads TGTGCCAGAAGCCAAGATCTGGCAGGGTCCCCCTACGAGCAGTACTTC.

The gene calls are TRBV11-2 and TRBJ2-5, with a weak D call TRBD1 (5 bases). Germline V gene lookup returns CDR1 SGHAT and CDR2 FQNNGV. The CDR3 loop spans 13 amino acids. The V end was cut by 5 bases, the J end by 3 bases, with 10 bases between. As DNA, the CDR3 is TGTGCCAGCAGCCTGGCAGGGAAAGAGACCCAGTACTTC. Encoded protein: CASSLAGKETQYF.

The chain links TRBV18 to TRBJ2-2; no clear D. The ends were cut back, 2 bases at V and 0 bases at J, with 10 bases in the middle. The germline V gene encodes CDR1 KGHSH and CDR2 LQKENI. The length of the CDR3 is 16 residues. The CDR3 is CASSPTGGANTGELFF. The DNA for the CDR3 is TGTGCCAGCTCACCAACGGGTGGGGCGAACACCGGGGAGCTGTTTTTT.

This clonotype was observed many times. This chain connects TRBV7-9 to TRBJ2-7; D remains unclear. Germline CDR1 SEHNR, CDR2 FQNEAQ (reference sequence). The CDR3 loop spans 12 amino acids. V was trimmed by 2 bases and J by 7 bases, leaving 9 bases between them. CDR3 residues: CASSLTAGEQYF. CDR3 DNA: TGTGCCAGCAGCTTAACGGCCGGGGAGCAGTACTTC.